This entry is about one T cell receptor (beta chain). With 4 bases clipped from V and 4 bases from J, the junction kept 7 bases outside the gene matches. Germline CDR1 and CDR2: SGHRS and YFSETQ. CDR3 length: 14 amino acids. The data were obtained in a study of blood T cell repertoires in COVID-19. Study background: The United States, Italy and Spain provided the acute and convalescent COVID-19 samples.

Data came from immunoSEQ multiplex PCR; TCRdb stores just in-frame clones and leaves some out. The sample holds about 27,000 clones; over 75% are singletons and the top ten take 7.7%. The TCR was taken from a woman aged 50 to 60 with active COVID-19. This chain joins TRBV5-1 and TRBJ2-7; TRBD2 matches at 8 bases. Material: peripheral blood. CDR3 DNA sequence: TGCGCCAGCAGCCCCCGGGGGGGCTGGTACGAGCAGTACTTC. This sequence encodes CASSPRGGWYEQYF.